The 7 T cell receptor beta chains below all came from one sample that was sequenced in a study of monozygotic twins with inflammatory bowel disease. TCRdb re-called the 5' RACE reads and shows each CDR3 protein once, DNA omitted. This sample's table has 150,000 to 200,000 distinct CDR3 sequences. Material for sequencing was blood. The source is a human donor with ulcerative colitis or Crohn's disease, or a healthy co-twin of an affected twin (not recorded which).

The chain carries TRBV6-5 and TRBJ1-3; checking the TCRdb D call of TRBD1 is not possible without DNA. The CDR3 consists of 16 residues. From germline, CDR1 is MNHEY and CDR2 SVGAGI. CDR3: CASSWDRVYSGNTIYF.

The J gene is TRBJ2-7, the V gene TRBV4-1; checking the TCRdb D call of TRBD1 is not possible without DNA. Germline-derived CDR1 and CDR2 are MGHRA and YSYEKL. CDR3 size: 15 residues. This CDR3 reads CASSQNSAPAGEQYF.

V usage is TRBV16 and J usage is TRBJ1-1. The CDR3 is 13 residues long. CDR1 and CDR2 (germline): KGHSY, FQNENV. The CDR3: CASSHQENTEAFF.

CDR3 residues: CASSQFAGAYEQYF. The J gene is TRBJ2-7, the V gene TRBV4-1; TCRdb reports TRBD1, a call that lacks DNA to check it against. Germline V gene data show CDR1 as MGHRA and CDR2 as YSYEKL. The CDR3 spans 14 residues.

The V and J genes are TRBV20-1 and TRBJ1-5; the TRBD1 assignment by TCRdb is unverifiable without DNA. Germline-derived CDR1 and CDR2 are DFQATT and SNEGSKA (reference sequence). This CDR3 contains 12 residues. The CDR3 reads CSARAGGQPQHF.

V is TRBV7-9 and J is TRBJ1-1. The CDR3 runs 13 residues. Germline V gene sequence: CDR1 SEHNR, CDR2 FQNEAQ (reference sequence). The chain's CDR3 is CASSLEGGTEAFF.

The chain is built from TRBV20-1 and TRBJ1-5; checking the TCRdb D call of TRBD1 is not possible without DNA. CDR3 size: 14 residues. Germline V CDR1 and CDR2: DFQATT, SNEGSKA (reference sequence). The chain's CDR3 is CSASELQGDAPQHF.